Sequencing of this T cell receptor (beta chain) was carried out in a study of blood T cell repertoires in COVID-19. This table comes from immunoSEQ multiplex PCR, and its TCRdb copy is limited to in-frame clones, with some not included. The sample has some 74,000 clones; 90% to 95% are singletons. Trimming removed 1 base from V and 6 bases from J; junction bases left unmatched: 2. The CDR3 totals 14 residues. CDR1 is MGHRA, CDR2 YSYEKL, per germline. This clone was detected a few times. This TCR came from a middle-aged man with COVID-19, enrolled during active disease. The sequencing sample was made of peripheral blood. The chain carries TRBV4-1 and TRBJ2-1, with 8 nucleotides matching TRBD2. The DNA for the CDR3 is TGCGCCAGCAGCCAAGGAGGGACTAGCAATGAGCAGTTCTTC. This gives the protein CASSQGGTSNEQFF.